The sample holds many counts of the clone carrying this T cell receptor beta chain. This record comes from a study of regulatory T cells in long-lasting Graves disease. Time point meaning: newly diagnosed GD, antithyroid drugs for less than 3 months. Extracted PBMC RNA gave rise to the TCR library. V was shortened by 1 base and J by 13 bases, with 14 bases between the two germline ends. CDR1 and CDR2 (germline): SGHAT, FQNNGV. CDR3 length: 14 amino acids. In building TCR beta libraries, iRepertoire HTBI primers were used together with Arm-PCR of CDR3 regions. MiXCR was run by TCRdb on the multiplex PCR reads, yielding one entry per CDR3 protein. Of around 500,000 distinct CDR3 sequences listed, 9.5% to 15% are singletons. The data were also submitted as part of a second study, on T cells in Graves' hyperthyroidism and ophthalmopathy.

Here the sequenced sample was peripheral blood mononuclear cells (PBMCs), taken at new diagnosis, from a patient treated with antithyroid drugs. The V call is TRBV11-2, the J call TRBJ1-6; D remains unclear. This clonotype was sampled from a woman younger than 45 with Graves disease. The CDR3 spells CASSLGTGSLPLHF. CDR3 DNA sequence: TGTGCCAGCAGCTTAGGGACGGGCAGTTTGCCCCTCCACTTT.